This T cell receptor (beta chain) appears in the sequencing data of a study of blood T cells in healthy people across ages. Study-wide results and caveats: Older age coincided with a roughly linear decline in TCR beta diversity per million T cells. Diversity of TCR beta correlated strongly with naive T cell percentage.

Extractions gave at least 5.5 micrograms of total RNA per sample. Together with a sample-barcoded 5' primer, a J-beta primer mix was included in a second PCR lasting about 7 to 12 cycles. In TCRdb, the 5' RACE reads were re-called with MiXCR into one record per CDR3 protein. The repertoire has approximately 580,000 distinct CDR3 sequences, 24% of them found once; the top ten carry roughly 9%. This clonotype was counted only a few times. Its antigen is unidentified. The same sample was also used in a study of T cells of mothers and their children.

This TCR was recovered from a boy younger than 18 in good health. Sequenced: blood.

The DNA of the CDR3 is TGTGCCAGCAGTTTAGGACAGGGGATTTGGTATGGCTACACCTTC. Translation gives CASSLGQGIWYGYTF. J is TRBJ1-2 and V is TRBV6-5; TRBD1 matches at 9 bases. Germline trimming cut 4 bases from V and 5 bases from J; bases unmatched to any gene: 8. This CDR3 region has 15 residues. Germline V CDR1 and CDR2: MNHEY, SVGAGI.